Listed here are 24 T cell receptor beta chains from one sample, sequenced in a study of T-cell reconstitution after alpha-beta-depleted transplantation in children. The TCRbeta library incorporated unique molecular identifiers. Via MiXCR, TCRdb re-called the PCR reads, giving one row per CDR3 protein. The data hold some 340,000 distinct CDR3 sequences, with about a tenth observed a single time. The material sequenced was PBMCs from the stem cell graft donor, taken from the stem cell graft. The receptor set was obtained from a human donor who donated a stem cell graft to a child with acute lymphoblastic leukemia.

This clonotype was counted a few times. The chain combines TRBV6-1 with TRBJ2-2; 12 nucleotides align to TRBD2. CDR3 size: 16 residues. Germline loops: CDR1 MNHNS, CDR2 SASEGT. The V gene end was trimmed by 5 bases and the J gene end by 3 bases; junction bases not matched to a gene: 4. CDR3 DNA: TGTGCCAGCAGTCCTAGCGGGAGGGAGTACACCGGGGAGCTGTTTTTT. Amino acids: CASSPSGREYTGELFF.

This clonotype has only a few counts. This CDR3 fails to terminate in the conserved phenylalanine or tryptophan, so it likely reflects a read error. The DNA is left out, because the CDR3 cannot be placed on it with certainty; the CDR3 is given as TCRdb lists it. The rearrangement uses TRBV6-5 and TRBJ2-3; the DNA was not compared with TRBD2, the D call given in the table. Germline assignment: CDR1 MNHEY and CDR2 SVGAGI. 12 amino acids form the CDR3, both terminal residues included. The CDR3 sequence: CASSYCGLGQCG.

In its sample, this clonotype was seen a few times. The gene calls are TRBV27 and TRBJ2-3, with a weak D call TRBD2 (6 bases). The CDR3 is 14 residues long. CDR1 MNHEY and CDR2 SMNVEV come from the germline V gene (reference sequence). Trimming removed 6 bases at V and 0 bases at J, with 10 bases between. CDR3 DNA sequence: TGTGCCAGCAGACGGGACTCTAGCACAGATACGCAGTATTTT. Its translation: CASRRDSSTDTQYF.

As for this clonotype: Germline and junction disagree at one end, which may indicate a read error. This chain connects TRBV2 to TRBJ2-7; D is perhaps TRBD2 (6 bases). The CDR3 loop spans 12 amino acids. Germline V gives CDR1 SNHLY, CDR2 FYNNEI. Written as DNA, the CDR3 is TGTGCCAGCAGCCCTAGCGTCCACGACCAGTACTTC. Amino acids: CASSPSVHDQYF.

This clonotype was observed at least ten times. The V and J genes are TRBV12-3 or TRBV12-4 and TRBJ2-3; 7 bases match TRBD2. Germline trimming cut 6 bases from V and 1 base from J; bases unmatched to any gene: 4. The CDR3 loop spans 14 amino acids. CDR3 amino acids: CASRPSGRTDTQYF. CDR3 DNA: TGTGCCAGCAGGCCTAGCGGACGCACAGATACGCAGTATTTT.

This clonotype was seen more than once but under ten times. The V and J genes are TRBV10-3 and TRBJ2-7, with D unresolved. CDR1 and CDR2 from the germline V gene are ENHRY and SYGVKD. Trimming took off 6 bases at V and 7 bases at J, with 16 bases between the two ends. CDR3 length: 13 residues. The CDR3, as DNA: TGTGCCATCAGCGGAGTTGGGGTCCGGGAGCAGTACTTC. As protein: CAISGVGVREQYF.

This clonotype has ten or more counts. The chain is built from TRBV12-3 or TRBV12-4 and TRBJ2-7, with unresolved D. CDR3 length: 13 amino acids. The ends were cut back, 5 bases at V and 3 bases at J, with 11 bases in the middle. CDR3 residues: CASSEQPDYEQYF. In nucleotides, the CDR3 is TGTGCCAGCAGTGAACAGCCAGACTACGAGCAGTACTTC.

V usage is TRBV4-2 and J usage is TRBJ2-1, with D possibly matching TRBD1 (6 bases). The V gene lost 3 bases and the J gene lost 7 bases, with 13 bases spanning the gap. This CDR3 has 14 amino acids. Germline V gene lookup returns CDR1 LGHNA and CDR2 YNFKEQ. The CDR3 spells CASSQATGSNEQFF. The CDR3, as DNA: TGTGCCAGCAGCCAGGCCACAGGGTCTAATGAGCAGTTCTTC.

This clonotype has just a few counts. This chain connects TRBV12-3 or TRBV12-4 to TRBJ1-5, with TRBD1 matching 9 bases. CDR3 size: 14 residues. The V segment lost 5 bases and the J segment 7 bases; nucleotides outside the gene matches: 6. CDR3 in amino acids: CASSRRQGVQPQHF. In DNA, the CDR3 is TGTGCCAGCAGTCGGAGACAGGGGGTACAGCCCCAGCATTTT.

V is TRBV28 and J is TRBJ2-3, with no clear D. V gave up 6 bases and J gave up 8 bases, with 18 bases separating them. This CDR3 is 14 amino acids long. CDR1 is MDHEN and CDR2 is SYDVKM in the germline V gene. CDR3 region: CASSRLAKRPTQYF. CDR3 nucleotides: TGTGCCAGCAGCAGGCTGGCCAAACGACCTACGCAGTATTTT.

The chain couples TRBV9 to TRBJ2-7, with 9 bases matching TRBD1. The length of the CDR3 is 18 residues. J was trimmed by 2 bases and V by 5 bases; bases with no gene match: 17. Per germline, CDR1 SGDLS and CDR2 YYNGEE. CDR3 nucleotides: TGTGCCAGCAGGGCACTTAACCCCGGGACAGGGCCCCCCTACGAGCAGTACTTC. Encoded protein: CASRALNPGTGPPYEQYF.

This clonotype was seen at least ten times. The chain uses TRBV20-1 and TRBJ2-7; possibly TRBD2 for D (6 bases). The CDR3 is made up of 14 amino acids. CDR1 and CDR2 from the germline V gene are DFQATT and SNEGSKA (reference sequence). The germline V and J ends were trimmed by 4 bases and 3 bases, with 16 bases remaining between them. CDR3 in DNA: TGCAGTGCTAAACCCCTGGGACTCGACTACGAGCAGTACTTC. This sequence encodes CSAKPLGLDYEQYF.

This clonotype has just a few counts. The V call is TRBV7-9, the J call TRBJ1-6; D is perhaps TRBD1 (6 bases). Trimming left V 7 bases short and J 6 bases short, with 16 bases between. This CDR3 has 15 residues. The germline V gene has CDR1 SEHNR and CDR2 FQNEAQ (reference sequence). The CDR3 DNA sequence: TGTGCCAGCACCCCCCCGGGGGCTGTTAATTCACCCCTCCACTTT. This encodes CASTPPGAVNSPLHF.

This clonotype was counted a few times. The genes are TRBV20-1 and TRBJ2-2; 8 bases map to TRBD1. With V trimmed by 1 base and J by 2 bases, 3 bases remained unmatched. The CDR3 consists of 15 residues. The germline gives CDR1 DFQATT, CDR2 SNEGSKA (reference sequence). The CDR3 protein is CSARVPGGNTGELFF. The CDR3 region has the DNA TGCAGTGCTAGAGTTCCAGGGGGCAACACCGGGGAGCTGTTTTTT.

Ten or more counts support this clonotype. The J gene is TRBJ1-1, the V gene TRBV5-1; D gene ambiguous. V was pared by 0 bases and J by 7 bases, with 10 bases between. The germline V gene has CDR1 SGHRS and CDR2 YFSETQ. This CDR3 has 13 residues. CDR3 nucleotides: TGCGCCAGCAGCTTGGCCCACAGCTTTGAAGCTTTCTTT. Protein sequence: CASSLAHSFEAFF.

This clonotype was counted many times. The J gene is TRBJ1-2, the V gene TRBV5-1; TRBD1 matches 7 bases. CDR1 and CDR2 from the germline V gene are SGHRS and YFSETQ. V dropped 1 base and J dropped 3; count of bases not matched to a gene: 3. The CDR3 is made up of 14 amino acids. CDR3 in amino acids: CASSLTTGDYGYTF. The CDR3 DNA follows: TGCGCCAGCAGCTTGACTACAGGGGACTATGGCTACACCTTC.

This clonotype was picked up a small number of times. The chain carries TRBV20-1 and TRBJ2-1; D not certain. The CDR3 is made up of 14 amino acids. V dropped 6 bases and J dropped 2 bases, with 14 bases sitting between them. In germline, CDR1 is DFQATT, CDR2 SNEGSKA (reference sequence). The CDR3 here is CSALHGDTYNEQFF. The CDR3 DNA reads as TGCAGTGCCCTCCATGGGGATACCTACAATGAGCAGTTCTTC.

The chain carries TRBV4-1 and TRBJ2-3; the D gene is possibly TRBD2 (6 bases). The length of the CDR3 is 15 residues. CDR1 MGHRA and CDR2 YSYEKL come from the germline V gene. V lost 1 base and J lost 2, with 10 bases in between. The CDR3 protein is CASSQARDATDTQYF. The CDR3 DNA sequence: TGCGCCAGCAGCCAAGCGCGGGACGCCACAGATACGCAGTATTTT.

This rearrangement joins TRBV4-2 to TRBJ2-7; 7 nucleotides agree with TRBD2. V shed 1 base and J 7 bases; nucleotides not matched to a gene: 10. Germline-derived CDR1 and CDR2 are LGHNA and YNFKEQ. This CDR3 is built from 15 residues. In nucleotides, the CDR3 is TGTGCCAGCAGCCAAGGAAGTGGGAGGGCCTTTGAGCAGTACTTC. Translation gives CASSQGSGRAFEQYF.

Turning to this clonotype: It may be a read error: a sequence one base away is much more abundant. The J gene is TRBJ2-1, the V gene TRBV20-1, with 7 bases identical to TRBD2. Per the germline V gene, CDR1 is DFQATT and CDR2 is SNEGSKA (reference sequence). The CDR3 sequence is 17 residues long. For the CDR3, the DNA is TGCTGTGCTAGAGATTGGCGGGAGTATTTGGGGAACAATGAGCAGTTCTTC. Its translation: CCARDWREYLGNNEQFF.

This clonotype was observed at least ten times. The genes are TRBV6-2 or TRBV6-3 and TRBJ2-7, with D possibly matching TRBD2 (5 bases). The V gene's germline CDR1 is MNHEY and CDR2 SVGEGT. The CDR3 has 18 amino acids. V lost 5 bases and J 4 bases, leaving 27 bases between the germline ends. The CDR3 nucleotides read TGTGCCAGCAGTCACAACACCATCCCGGCCAGGCGAGGGTACGAGCAGTACTTC. This encodes CASSHNTIPARRGYEQYF.

This clonotype came up a few times. V gene TRBV5-1 combines with J gene TRBJ2-1, with D possibly matching TRBD1 (5 bases). CDR1 and CDR2 from the germline V gene are SGHRS and YFSETQ. This CDR3 has 17 amino acids. V shed 3 bases and J shed 3 bases, with 19 bases lying between them. The CDR3 protein is CASSSVLSGKNYNEQFF. CDR3 nucleotide sequence: TGCGCCAGCAGCTCGGTTCTCTCAGGGAAGAACTACAATGAGCAGTTCTTC.

This chain links TRBV10-3 with TRBJ1-6, with TRBD1 matching over 8 bases. Losses at the gene ends were 6 bases for V and 7 bases for J; bases not matched to a gene: 8. The CDR3 extends over 15 amino acids. Germline CDR1 reads ENHRY; CDR2 reads SYGVKD. Here the CDR3 reads CAIREGQGGNSPLHF. CDR3 DNA: TGTGCCATCAGAGAAGGACAGGGTGGGAATTCACCCCTCCACTTT.

The chain carries TRBV7-8 and TRBJ2-3; unclear D gene. This CDR3 has 15 residues. Germline V gives CDR1 SGHVS, CDR2 FQNEAQ. V was cut by 2 bases and J by 0 bases, with 9 bases left in between. The CDR3 nucleotides read TGTGCCAGCAGCTTACGGTCTGAGAGCACAGATACGCAGTATTTT. It codes for CASSLRSESTDTQYF.